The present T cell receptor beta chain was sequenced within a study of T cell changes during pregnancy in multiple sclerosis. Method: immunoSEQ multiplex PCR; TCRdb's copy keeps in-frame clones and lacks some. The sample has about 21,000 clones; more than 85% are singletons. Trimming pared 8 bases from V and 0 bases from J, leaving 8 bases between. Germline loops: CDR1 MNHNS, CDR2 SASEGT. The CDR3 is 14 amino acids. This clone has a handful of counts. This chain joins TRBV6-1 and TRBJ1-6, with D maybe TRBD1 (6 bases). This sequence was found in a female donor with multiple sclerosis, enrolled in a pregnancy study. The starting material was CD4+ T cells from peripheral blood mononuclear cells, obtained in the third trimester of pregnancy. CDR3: CASGTSSYNSPLHF. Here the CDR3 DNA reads TGTGCCAGCGGGACAAGCTCCTATAATTCACCCCTCCACTTT.